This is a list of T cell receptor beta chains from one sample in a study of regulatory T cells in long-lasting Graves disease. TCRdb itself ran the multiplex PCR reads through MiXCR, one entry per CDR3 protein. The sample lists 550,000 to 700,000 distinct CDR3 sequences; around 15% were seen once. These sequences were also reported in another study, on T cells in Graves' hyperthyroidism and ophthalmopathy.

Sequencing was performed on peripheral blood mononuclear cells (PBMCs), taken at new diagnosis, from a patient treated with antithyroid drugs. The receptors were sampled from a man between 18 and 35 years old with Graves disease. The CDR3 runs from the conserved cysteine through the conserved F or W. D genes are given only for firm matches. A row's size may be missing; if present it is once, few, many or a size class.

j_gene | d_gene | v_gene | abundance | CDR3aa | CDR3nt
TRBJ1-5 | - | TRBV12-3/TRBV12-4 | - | CASSLGPGRDQPQHF | TGTGCCAGCAGTTTGGGACCCGGGAGGGATCAGCCCCAGCATTTT
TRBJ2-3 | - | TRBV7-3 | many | CASALARTDTQYF | TGTGCCAGCGCTCTAGCGCGCACAGATACGCAGTATTTT
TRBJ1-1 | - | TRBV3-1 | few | CASSQDIRAEAFF | TGTGCCAGCAGCCAAGATATACGGGCTGAAGCTTTCTTT
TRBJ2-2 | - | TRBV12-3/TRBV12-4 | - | CAIPRAGGSAGELVF | TGTGCCATCCCCAGGGCCGGGGGCAGCGCCGGGGAGCTGGTTTTT
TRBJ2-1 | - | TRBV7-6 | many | CASSHIHRASSYNEQFF | TGTGCCAGCAGCCACATCCACAGGGCAAGCTCCTACAATGAGCAGTTCTTC
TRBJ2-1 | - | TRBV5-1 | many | CASRTGQLNEQFF | TGCGCCAGCAGAACAGGACAGCTGAATGAGCAGTTCTTC
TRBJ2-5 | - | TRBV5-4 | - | CASSRYDVQETQYF | TGTGCCAGCAGCCGTTATGACGTCCAAGAGACCCAGTACTTC
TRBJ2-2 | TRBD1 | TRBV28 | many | CASSFQGVNTGELFF | TGTGCCAGCAGTTTCCAGGGGGTAAACACCGGGGAGCTGTTTTTT
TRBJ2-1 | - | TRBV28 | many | CASSFRREGWSDEQFF | TGTGCCAGCAGTTTCAGGCGGGAAGGTTGGAGCGATGAGCAGTTCTTC
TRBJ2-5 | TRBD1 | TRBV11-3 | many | CASSPGQGASETQYF | TGTGCCAGCAGCCCGGGACAGGGGGCTTCGGAGACCCAGTACTTC
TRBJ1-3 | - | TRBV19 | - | CASREDGTAHTIYF | TGTGCCAGTAGGGAAGATGGTACCGCGCACACCATATATTTT
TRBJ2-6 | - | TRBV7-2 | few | CASSYTGGANVLTF | TGTGCCAGCAGCTACACCGGTGGGGCCAACGTCCTGACTTTC
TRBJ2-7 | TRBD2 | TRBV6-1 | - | CAASLAAFREQYF | TGTGCCGCCTCACTAGCGGCCTTCCGGGAGCAGTACTTC
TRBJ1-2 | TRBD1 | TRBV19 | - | CASSTTHTTGGRDGYTF | TGTGCCAGTAGTACCACCCATACGACAGGGGGAAGGGATGGCTACACCTTC
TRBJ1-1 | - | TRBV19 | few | CASSIDSVLLEAFF | TGTGCCAGTAGTATAGATAGCGTCCTCCTTGAAGCTTTCTTT
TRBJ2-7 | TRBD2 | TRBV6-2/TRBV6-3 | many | CASSEDRGRARRYEQYF | TGTGCCAGCAGTGAGGATCGCGGGAGGGCAAGGCGCTACGAGCAGTACTTC
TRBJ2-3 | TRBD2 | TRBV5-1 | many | CASSRRTSGSADTQYF | TGCGCCAGCAGTCGACGGACTAGCGGGAGCGCAGATACGCAGTATTTT
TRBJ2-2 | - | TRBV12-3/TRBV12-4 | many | CASSPEGGDGELFF | TGTGCCAGCAGCCCCGAAGGGGGTGACGGGGAGCTGTTTTTT
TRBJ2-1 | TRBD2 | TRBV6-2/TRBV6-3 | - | CASSSPGTSGPFDEQFF | TGTGCCAGCAGTTCGCCCGGGACTAGCGGCCCCTTCGATGAGCAGTTCTTC
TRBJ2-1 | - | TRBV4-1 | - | CASSSYPGRIYNEQFF | TGCGCCAGCAGCTCGTACCCGGGACGCATTTACAATGAGCAGTTCTTC
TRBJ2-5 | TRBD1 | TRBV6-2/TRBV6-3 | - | CASTRDSQETQYF | TGTGCCAGCACCCGGGACAGTCAAGAGACCCAGTACTTC
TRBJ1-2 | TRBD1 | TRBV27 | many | CASSSPGQAGRGYTF | TGTGCCAGCAGTTCTCCGGGACAGGCAGGACGAGGCTACACCTTC
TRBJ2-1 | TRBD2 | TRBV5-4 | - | CASSGGLADEELF | TGTGCCAGCAGTGGGGGACTAGCGGATGAGGAGCTCTTC
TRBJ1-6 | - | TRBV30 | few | CAGEAANNSPLHF | TGTGCCGGGGAAGCCGCCAATAATTCACCCCTCCACTTT
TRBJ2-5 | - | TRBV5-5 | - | CASSFPTAQETQYF | TGTGCCAGCAGCTTTCCCACGGCCCAAGAGACCCAGTACTTC
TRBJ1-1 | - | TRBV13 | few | CASSWDPWLMNTEAFF | TGTGCCAGCAGCTGGGACCCATGGCTCATGAACACTGAAGCTTTCTTT
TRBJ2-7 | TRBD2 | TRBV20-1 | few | CSAGGLAGYEQYF | TGCAGTGCTGGGGGGCTAGCGGGCTACGAGCAGTACTTC
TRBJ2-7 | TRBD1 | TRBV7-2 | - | CASSLADRGSNLYEQYF | TGTGCCAGCAGCTTAGCCGACAGGGGTAGCAACCTCTACGAGCAGTACTTC
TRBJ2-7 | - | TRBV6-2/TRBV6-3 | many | CASSSQGKDEQYF | TGTGCCAGCAGTTCTCAGGGGAAAGACGAGCAGTACTTC
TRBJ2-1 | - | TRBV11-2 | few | CASSLYPPGQVVSGRLYNEQFF | TGTGCCAGCAGCTTATACCCCCCGGGACAGGTTGTTAGCGGGAGACTCTACAATGAGCAGTTCTTC
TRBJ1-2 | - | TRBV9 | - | CASSDGQTNYGYTF | TGTGCCAGCAGCGATGGACAGACTAACTATGGCTACACCTTC
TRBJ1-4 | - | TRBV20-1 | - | CSLTGTGEKLFF | TGCAGTCTTACAGGGACGGGTGAAAAACTGTTTTTT
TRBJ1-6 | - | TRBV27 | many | CASSLREPSGNSPLHF | TGTGCCAGCAGTTTGAGGGAACCGAGTGGGAATTCACCCCTCCACTTT
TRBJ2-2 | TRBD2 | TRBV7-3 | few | CASSSFGLAGDTGELFF | TGTGCCAGCAGCTCGTTCGGACTAGCGGGAGACACCGGGGAGCTGTTTTTT
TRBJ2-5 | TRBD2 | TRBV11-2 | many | CASSLLASGGSGETQYF | TGTGCCAGCAGCTTATTAGCTAGCGGGGGCTCGGGGGAGACCCAGTACTTC
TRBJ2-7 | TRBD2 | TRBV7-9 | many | CASSPEGLSGSYEQYF | TGTGCCAGCAGCCCAGAGGGCCTAAGCGGGAGCTACGAGCAGTACTTC
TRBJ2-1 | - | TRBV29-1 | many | CSVAGPSGNEQFF | TGCAGCGTTGCGGGCCCGTCGGGCAATGAGCAGTTCTTC
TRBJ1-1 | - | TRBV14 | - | CASSPPLRTMNTEAFF | TGTGCCAGCAGCCCCCCTCTTCGGACCATGAACACTGAAGCTTTCTTT
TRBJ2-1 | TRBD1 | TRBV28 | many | CASRSETGSQIYEQFF | TGTGCCAGCAGAAGCGAGACAGGGTCCCAAATTTATGAGCAGTTCTTC
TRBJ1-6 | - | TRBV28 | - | CASSMRGGFSYNSPLHF | TGTGCCAGCAGTATGAGGGGGGGGTTTTCATATAATTCACCCCTCCACTTT